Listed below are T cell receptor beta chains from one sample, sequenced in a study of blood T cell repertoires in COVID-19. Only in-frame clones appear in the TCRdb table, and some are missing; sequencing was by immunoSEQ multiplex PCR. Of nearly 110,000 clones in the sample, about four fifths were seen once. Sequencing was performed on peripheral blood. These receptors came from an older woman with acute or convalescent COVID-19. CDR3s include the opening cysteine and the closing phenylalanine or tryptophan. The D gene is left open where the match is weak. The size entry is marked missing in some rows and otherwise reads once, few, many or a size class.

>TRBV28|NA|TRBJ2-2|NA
TGTGCCAGCAGTTCCCCCCGGGGAGCGGGGAACACCGGGGAGCTGTTTTTT
CASSSPRGAGNTGELFF
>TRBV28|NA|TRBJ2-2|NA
TGTGCCAGCAGTCTGGTCTCCCCGCGCACCGGGGAGCTGTTTTTT
CASSLVSPRTGELFF
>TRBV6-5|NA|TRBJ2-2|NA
TGTGCCAGCAGTTCGACTGCAGGGTACACCGGGGAGCTGTTTTTT
CASSSTAGYTGELFF
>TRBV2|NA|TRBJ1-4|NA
TGTGCCAGCAGACCAGGGTATGGCGATGAAAAACTGTTTTTT
CASRPGYGDEKLFF
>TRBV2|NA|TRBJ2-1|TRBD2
TGTGCCAGCAGTGCAGAAGCTAGCGGTAGTTCCTACAATGAGCAGTTCTTC
CASSAEASGSSYNEQFF
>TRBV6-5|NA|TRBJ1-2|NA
TGTGCCAGCAGTAGGGACATATTAAACTATGGCTACACCTTC
CASSRDILNYGYTF
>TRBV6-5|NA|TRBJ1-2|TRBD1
TGTGCCAGCGGGGAGGACAGGGGACCCTATGGCTACACCTTC
CASGEDRGPYGYTF
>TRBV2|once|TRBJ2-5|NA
TGTGCCAGCATAGGCTCCCCGGGGGAGACCCAGTACTTC
CASIGSPGETQYF
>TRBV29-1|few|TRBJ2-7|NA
TGCAGCGTTGGATCGACTAGTTACGAGCAGTACTTC
CSVGSTSYEQYF
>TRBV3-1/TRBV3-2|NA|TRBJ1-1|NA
TGTGCCAGCAGCCAAGGGGCGTTGGGAGACACTGAAGCTTTCTTT
CASSQGALGDTEAFF
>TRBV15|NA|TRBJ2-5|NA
TGTGCCACCAGCAGAGATTCATCCAGAAAAGAGACCCAGTACTTC
CATSRDSSRKETQYF
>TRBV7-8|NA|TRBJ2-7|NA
TGTGCCAGCAGCCTTACAGCTGGACATTCGGTCGAGCAGTACTTC
CASSLTAGHSVEQYF
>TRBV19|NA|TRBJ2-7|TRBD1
TGTGCCAGTAGTAATCAGGGGGCAGGGGAGCAGTACTTC
CASSNQGAGEQYF
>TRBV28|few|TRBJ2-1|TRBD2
TGTGCCAGCAAGGAGCCGGGACTAGCGACGAATGAGCAGTTCTTC
CASKEPGLATNEQFF
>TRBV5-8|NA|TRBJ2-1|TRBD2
TGTGCCAGCAGGGGGGGGACCCAGAGCTCCTACAATGAGCAGTTCTTC
CASRGGTQSSYNEQFF
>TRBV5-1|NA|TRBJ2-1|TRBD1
TGCGCCAGTGCCCGGACGGACAGGGTTAACAATGAGCAGTTCTTC
CASARTDRVNNEQFF
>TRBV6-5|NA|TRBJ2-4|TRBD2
TGTGCCAGCAGTTACGAAGCGGGGGTAGCCAAAAACATTCAGTACTTC
CASSYEAGVAKNIQYF
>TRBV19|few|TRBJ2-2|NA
TGTGCCAGTAGGGGGCAGGATCACACCGGGGAGCTGTTTTTT
CASRGQDHTGELFF
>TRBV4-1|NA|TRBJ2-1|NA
TGCGCCAGCAGCCAAGGCTTACTAGCAATCCTTGACAATGAGCAGTTCTTC
CASSQGLLAILDNEQFF
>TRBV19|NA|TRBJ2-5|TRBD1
TGTGCCAGTAGTATGGGACAGGGGGCCGGAGAGACCCAGTACTTC
CASSMGQGAGETQYF
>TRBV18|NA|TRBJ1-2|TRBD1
TGTGCCAGCTCATCCCTAGGACAGGGAACGAACTATGGCTACACCTTC
CASSSLGQGTNYGYTF
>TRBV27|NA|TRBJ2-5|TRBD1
TGTGCCAGCACCCCCAGGGGACAGGGGGCGGGAGAGACCCAGTACTTC
CASTPRGQGAGETQYF
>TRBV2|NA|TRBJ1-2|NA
TGTGCCAGCAGTGTTGGAGGAATCTATGGCTACACCTTC
CASSVGGIYGYTF
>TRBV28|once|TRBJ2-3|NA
TGTGCCAGCAGATCCAGTGAGGGCGGGGTCACAGATACGCAGTATTTT
CASRSSEGGVTDTQYF
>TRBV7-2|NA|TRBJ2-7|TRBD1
TGTGCCAGCAGCTTAGTCCAGGGACAGGGAAATTACGAGCAGTACTTC
CASSLVQGQGNYEQYF
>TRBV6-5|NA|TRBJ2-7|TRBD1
TGTGCCGGCCGGGACAGGGGGCACTACGAGCAGTACTTC
CAGRDRGHYEQYF
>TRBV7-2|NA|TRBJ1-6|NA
TGTGCCAGCAGCGAAACAGGGAACTCACCCCTCCACTTT
CASSETGNSPLHF
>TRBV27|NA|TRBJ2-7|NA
TGTGCCAGCCGGGCCCTTTTAGACAGGACCTACGAGCAGTACTTC
CASRALLDRTYEQYF
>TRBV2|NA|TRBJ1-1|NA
TGTGCCAGCAGTGAAGACAGGATGAACACTGAAGCTTTCTTT
CASSEDRMNTEAFF
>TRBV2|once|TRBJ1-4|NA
TGTGCCAGCAGTGACCCGGCACAGGGCCTTAACCCCGAGGGAAAACTGTTTTTT
CASSDPAQGLNPEGKLFF
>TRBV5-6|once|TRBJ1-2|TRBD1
TGTGCCAGCAGCTTGTTTTGGCGGGACAGGGGGCAGGATGGCTACACCTTC
CASSLFWRDRGQDGYTF
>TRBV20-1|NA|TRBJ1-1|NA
TGCAGTACCGGGACACCTGAAGCTTTCTTT
CSTGTPEAFF
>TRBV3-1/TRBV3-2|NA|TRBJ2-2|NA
TGTGCCAGCAGCCAGAGACAGGATCGCGGGGAGCTGTTTTTT
CASSQRQDRGELFF
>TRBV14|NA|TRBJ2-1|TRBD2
TGTGCCAGCAGCCCGACTGGGGGGGCCTACAATGAGCAGTTCTTC
CASSPTGGAYNEQFF
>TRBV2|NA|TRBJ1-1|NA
TGTGCCAGCAGTGGAGGCAGGGGTCTGAACACTGAAGCTTTCTTT
CASSGGRGLNTEAFF
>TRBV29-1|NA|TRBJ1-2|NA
TGCAGCGTTGAGAGCCTAAGAGTGGGAGACGGCTACACCTTC
CSVESLRVGDGYTF
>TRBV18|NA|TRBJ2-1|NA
TGTGCCAGCTCCGGAACTAGATACAATGAGCAGTTCTTC
CASSGTRYNEQFF
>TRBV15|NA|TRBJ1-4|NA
TGTGCCACCAGACCTCCACAGGGAACTAATGAAAAACTGTTTTTT
CATRPPQGTNEKLFF
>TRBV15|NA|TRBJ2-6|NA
TGTGCCACCAGCAGAGATTGGGGCAGAGCTGGGGCCAACGTCCTGACTTTC
CATSRDWGRAGANVLTF
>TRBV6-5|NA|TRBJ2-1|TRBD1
TGTGCCAGCAGTTGGCGACAGGGACACTACAATGAGCAGTTCTTC
CASSWRQGHYNEQFF
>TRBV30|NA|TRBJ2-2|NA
TGTGCCTGGAGTCCAGGCTGGAACACCGGGGAGCTGTTTTTT
CAWSPGWNTGELFF
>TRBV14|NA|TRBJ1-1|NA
TGTGCCAGCAGCCCAGGAGGCTGGAACACTGAAGCTTTCTTT
CASSPGGWNTEAFF
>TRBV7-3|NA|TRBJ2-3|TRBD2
TGTGCCAGCAGCTTATTAGCGGGAGCTAAGGATACGCAGTATTTT
CASSLLAGAKDTQYF
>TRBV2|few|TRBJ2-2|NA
TGTGCCAGCAGTGATCAGGGGAACACCGGGGAGCTGTTTTTT
CASSDQGNTGELFF
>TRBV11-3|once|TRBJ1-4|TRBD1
TGTGCCAGCAGCCCCTGGGACAGTAAAAAACTGTTTTTT
CASSPWDSKKLFF
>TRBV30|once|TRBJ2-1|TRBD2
TGTGCCTGGAGTCGACTAGCGGGAGCCAATGAGCAGTTCTTC
CAWSRLAGANEQFF
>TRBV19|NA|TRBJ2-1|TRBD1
TGTGCCAGTAGTAACAGGGGGCTCGATGAGCAGTTCTTC
CASSNRGLDEQFF
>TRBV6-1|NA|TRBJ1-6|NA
TGTGCCAGCAGTGAAAAGGGGGTGAGTTCACCCCTCCACTTT
CASSEKGVSSPLHF
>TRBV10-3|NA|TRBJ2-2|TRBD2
TGTGCCATCAGTGAGGAGCCTAGCGGGGCAGGGGTCGGGGAGCTGTTTTTT
CAISEEPSGAGVGELFF
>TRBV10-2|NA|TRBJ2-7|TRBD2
TGCGCCAGCAGTGAGGAGCCGACTAGCCTCTACGAGCAGTACTTC
CASSEEPTSLYEQYF
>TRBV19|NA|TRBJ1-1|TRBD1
TGTGCCAGTGGAGGGACAGGGGAGAAGAACACTGAAGCTTTCTTT
CASGGTGEKNTEAFF
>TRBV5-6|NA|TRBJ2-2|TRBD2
TGTGCCAGCAGCCCCGGACTAGCGACTGCGTTAACCGGGGAGCTGTTTTTT
CASSPGLATALTGELFF
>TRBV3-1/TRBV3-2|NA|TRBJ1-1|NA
TGTGCCAGCAGGCCCAGTACAGGATTGAACACTGAAGCTTTCTTT
CASRPSTGLNTEAFF
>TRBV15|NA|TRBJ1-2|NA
TGTGCCACCAGCAGAGTAGGAAGAGCCCTAGGCTATGGCTACACCTTC
CATSRVGRALGYGYTF
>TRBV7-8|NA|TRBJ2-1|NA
TGTGCCAGCAGCCCATACAATGAGCAGTTCTTC
CASSPYNEQFF
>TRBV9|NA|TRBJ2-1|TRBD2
TGTGCCAGCAGCGTAACGACCCTTGAGACTAGCGGGCTCTACAATGAGCAGTTCTTC
CASSVTTLETSGLYNEQFF
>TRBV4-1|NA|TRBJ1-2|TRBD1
TGCGCCAGCAGCCAGAGACAGGGGGACTATGGCTACACCTTC
CASSQRQGDYGYTF
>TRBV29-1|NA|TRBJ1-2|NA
TGCAGCGCCCGGCCAGGGGTGGAATATGGCTACACCTTC
CSARPGVEYGYTF
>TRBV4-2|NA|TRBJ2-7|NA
TGTGCCAGCGGACCTAGCGCCGCCTACGAGCAGTACTTC
CASGPSAAYEQYF
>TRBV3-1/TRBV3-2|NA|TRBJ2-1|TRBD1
TGTGCCAGCAGCCATGGAATCGGGACAGGTTATGTCTATGAGCAGTTCTTC
CASSHGIGTGYVYEQFF